Sequencing of this T cell receptor beta chain was carried out in a study of monozygotic twins with inflammatory bowel disease. TCRdb re-called the 5' RACE reads and shows each CDR3 protein once, DNA omitted. The clone table shows about 330,000 distinct CDR3 sequences, with the ten largest holding around 2%. Points from the study as a whole: Versus healthy twins, IBD patients showed fewer clonotypes shared with others, especially with disease activity.

Remarks on this clonotype: Antigen: not known.

Germline loops: CDR1 SGHVS, CDR2 FNYEAQ. The CDR3 contains 15 residues. This rearrangement joins TRBV7-6 to TRBJ1-1. The sequenced sample was blood. The sequence was obtained from a human donor with ulcerative colitis or Crohn's disease, or a healthy co-twin of an affected twin (not recorded which). CDR3 sequence: CASSLALQANTEAFF.